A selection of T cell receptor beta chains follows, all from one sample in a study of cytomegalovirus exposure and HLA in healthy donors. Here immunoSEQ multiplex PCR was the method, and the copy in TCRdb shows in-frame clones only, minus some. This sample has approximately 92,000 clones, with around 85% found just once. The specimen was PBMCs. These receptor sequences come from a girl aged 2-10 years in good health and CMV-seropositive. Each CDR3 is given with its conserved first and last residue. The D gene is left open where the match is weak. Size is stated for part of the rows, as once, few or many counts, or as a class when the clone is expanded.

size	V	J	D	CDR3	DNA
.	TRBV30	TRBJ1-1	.	CAWSIQGKTEAFF	TGTGCCTGGAGTATCCAGGGTAAGACTGAAGCTTTCTTT
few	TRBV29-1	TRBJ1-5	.	CSARQDSNQPQHF	TGCAGCGCCCGACAGGATAGCAATCAGCCCCAGCATTTT
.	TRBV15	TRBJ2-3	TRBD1	CATSSDLQGNTQYF	TGTGCCACCAGCAGCGATTTACAGGGGAATACGCAGTATTTT
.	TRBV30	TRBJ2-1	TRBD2	CAWTSGGGGNEQFF	TGTGCCTGGACTAGCGGGGGAGGCGGGAATGAGCAGTTCTTC
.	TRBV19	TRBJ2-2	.	CASNEQGTGELFF	TGTGCCAGTAATGAGCAGGGGACCGGGGAGCTGTTTTTT
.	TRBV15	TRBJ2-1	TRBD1	CATSDRDRLRSFYNEQFF	TGTGCCACCAGCGACCGGGACAGGTTACGGTCATTTTACAATGAGCAGTTCTTC
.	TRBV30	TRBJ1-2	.	CAWKVYTSGYTF	TGTGCCTGGAAAGTATATACGAGTGGCTACACCTTC
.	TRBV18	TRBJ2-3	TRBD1	CASSPRLRTGTDTQYF	TGTGCCAGCTCACCACGTCTTAGGACAGGGACCGATACGCAGTATTTT
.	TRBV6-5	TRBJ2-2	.	CASRLAETGELFF	TGTGCCAGCCGTCTAGCTGAGACCGGGGAGCTGTTTTTT
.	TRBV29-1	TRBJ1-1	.	CSVASFPGSYLAEAFF	TGCAGCGTTGCTAGTTTTCCAGGGTCATATCTCGCTGAAGCTTTCTTT